This paragraph reports one TCR beta chain. This CDR3 contains 14 residues. CDR1 and CDR2 from the germline V gene are SNHLY and FYNNEI. V shed 6 bases, J shed 4 bases, and the junction held 7 bases outside the gene matches. In the source study's methods: Researchers report that nucleated cell counts were estimated from reference gene primer amplification. Produced via immunoSEQ multiplex PCR; TCRdb's table is partial and in-frame only. V and J calls and clone size are those listed in that table; D and trimming were worked out from the DNA. The sample holds under 70,000 clones, about nine tenths seen once. These data come from a study of blood T cell repertoires in COVID-19. In the study overall: The United States, Italy and Spain supplied acute and convalescent COVID-19 samples. T cells, B-cell-depleted T cells, or PBMCs supplied cDNA or gDNA.

Material: peripheral blood. The receptor's source is a woman aged 55-70 years with active or convalescent COVID-19. The rearrangement joins TRBV2 to TRBJ2-7; TRBD1 matches at 9 bases. CDR3 sequence (DNA): TGTGCCAGCAGGACCGGGACAGGGTGGTACGAGCAGTACTTC. Its translation is CASRTGTGWYEQYF.